This T cell receptor (beta chain) was found in a study of identifying expanded T cells in peripheral blood. Germline V lookup: CDR1 GTSNPN, CDR2 SVGIG (reference sequence). The V end lost 4 bases, the J end lost 9 bases, and 18 bases lay between the germline ends. The CDR3 is 13 residues long. The data were produced by immunoSEQ multiplex PCR, yet TCRdb's version contains in-frame clones alone and is incomplete. The data contain about 90,000 clones, about 88% of them singletons. This clone appeared once. This TCR came from a person between 18 and 75 years old in good health. V is TRBV30 and J is TRBJ1-1; D is undetermined. Source material: blood. The DNA for the CDR3 is TGTGCCTGGATGATAGCGATCGGCAGCCAAGCTTTCTTT. Translated, it gives CAWMIAIGSQAFF.